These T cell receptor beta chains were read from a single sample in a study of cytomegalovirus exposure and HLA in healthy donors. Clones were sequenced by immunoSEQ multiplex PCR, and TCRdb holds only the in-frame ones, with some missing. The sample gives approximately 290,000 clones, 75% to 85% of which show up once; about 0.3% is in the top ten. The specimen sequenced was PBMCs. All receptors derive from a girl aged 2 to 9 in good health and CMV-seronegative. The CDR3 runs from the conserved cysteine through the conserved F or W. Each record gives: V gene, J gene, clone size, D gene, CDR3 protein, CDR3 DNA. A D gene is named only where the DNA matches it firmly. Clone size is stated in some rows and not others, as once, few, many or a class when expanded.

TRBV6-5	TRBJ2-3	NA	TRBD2	CASSYSYAGVKNTQYF	TGTGCCAGCAGTTACTCTTACGCGGGGGTCAAAAATACGCAGTATTTT
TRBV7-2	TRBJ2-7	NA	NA	CASSLVAVRGYEQYF	TGTGCCAGCAGCTTAGTGGCGGTCAGAGGCTACGAGCAGTACTTC
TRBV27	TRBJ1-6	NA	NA	CASSPGTLGSPLHF	TGTGCCAGCAGTCCAGGGACTTTGGGTTCACCCCTCCACTTT
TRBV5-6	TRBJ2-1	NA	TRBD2	CASSFLTSGYNEQFF	TGTGCCAGCAGCTTTTTGACTAGCGGATACAATGAGCAGTTCTTC
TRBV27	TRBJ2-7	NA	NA	CASSFGAASSYEQYF	TGTGCCAGCAGTTTTGGGGCGGCCTCCTCCTACGAGCAGTACTTC
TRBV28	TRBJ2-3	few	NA	CASSPHAGFPHGDTQYF	TGTGCCAGCAGTCCCCACGCAGGGTTCCCTCACGGAGATACGCAGTATTTT
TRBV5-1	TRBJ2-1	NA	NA	CASSSSTVRGRPIISYNEQFF	TGCGCCAGCAGCTCCTCCACTGTCCGGGGGAGGCCCATAATCTCCTACAATGAGCAGTTCTTC
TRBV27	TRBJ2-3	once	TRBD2	CASSPPLLAGGSDTQYF	TGTGCCAGCAGCCCCCCCCTACTAGCGGGAGGGAGTGATACGCAGTATTTT
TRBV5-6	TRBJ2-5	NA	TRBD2	CASSWDGTSGGYQETQYF	TGTGCCAGCAGCTGGGACGGGACTAGCGGGGGGTACCAAGAGACCCAGTACTTC
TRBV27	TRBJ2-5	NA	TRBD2	CASSPYKGTSGTETQYF	TGTGCCAGCAGTCCATACAAGGGGACTAGCGGGACCGAGACCCAGTACTTC
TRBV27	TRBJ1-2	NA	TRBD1	CASSARQGARDGYTF	TGTGCCAGCAGTGCCCGACAGGGGGCGCGGGATGGCTACACCTTC
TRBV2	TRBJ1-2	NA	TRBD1	CATPKSRTGNTNYGYTF	TGTGCCACCCCCAAATCCCGGACAGGGAACACTAACTATGGCTACACCTTC
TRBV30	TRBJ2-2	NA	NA	CAWRGHRGTKSTGELFF	TGTGCCTGGAGGGGGCACCGCGGGACGAAGAGCACCGGGGAGCTGTTTTTT
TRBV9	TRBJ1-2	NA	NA	CASSLGGERNYGYTF	TGTGCCAGCAGCCTGGGCGGGGAGCGGAACTATGGCTACACCTTC
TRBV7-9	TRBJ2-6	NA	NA	CSSSLRGSSGANVLTF	TGTTCCAGCAGCCTACGTGGGAGCTCTGGGGCCAACGTCCTGACTTTC
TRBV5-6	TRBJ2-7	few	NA	CASSLDRNWWGPPYEQYF	TGTGCCAGCAGCTTGGATCGAAATTGGTGGGGGCCGCCCTACGAGCAGTACTTC
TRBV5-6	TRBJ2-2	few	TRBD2	CASSHGLAGVYGELFF	TGTGCCAGCAGCCATGGACTAGCGGGAGTTTACGGGGAGCTGTTTTTT
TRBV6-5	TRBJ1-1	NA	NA	CASSYQEVTEAFF	TGTGCCAGCAGTTACCAGGAGGTCACTGAAGCTTTCTTT
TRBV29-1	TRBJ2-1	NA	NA	CSVEELANNEQFF	TGCAGCGTTGAAGAGCTAGCGAACAATGAGCAGTTCTTC
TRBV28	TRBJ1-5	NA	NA	CASSFGLLRRGGLSNQPQHF	TGTGCCAGCAGTTTTGGGCTTTTAAGGAGGGGAGGGCTTAGCAATCAGCCCCAGCATTTT
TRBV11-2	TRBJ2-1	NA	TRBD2	CASRGDPTSNEQFF	TGTGCCAGCCGGGGGGACCCGACCAGCAATGAGCAGTTCTTC
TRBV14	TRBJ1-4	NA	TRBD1	CASSARTGGEKLFF	TGTGCCAGCAGCGCGAGGACAGGGGGGGAAAAACTGTTTTTT
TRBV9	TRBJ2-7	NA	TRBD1	CASSVATGQSYEQYF	TGTGCCAGCAGCGTAGCTACGGGACAGAGTTACGAGCAGTACTTC
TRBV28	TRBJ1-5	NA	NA	CASSLFGGQPQHF	TGTGCCAGCAGTTTATTCGGGGGGCAGCCCCAGCATTTT
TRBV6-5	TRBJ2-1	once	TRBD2	CASREGLATYNEQFF	TGTGCCAGCAGGGAGGGACTAGCGACCTACAATGAGCAGTTCTTC
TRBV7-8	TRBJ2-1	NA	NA	CASSSPSYNEQFF	TGTGCCAGCAGCTCCCCTTCCTACAATGAGCAGTTCTTC
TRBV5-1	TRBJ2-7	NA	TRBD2	CASSLALAGVGTYEQYF	TGCGCCAGCAGCTTGGCACTAGCGGGAGTCGGGACCTACGAGCAGTACTTC
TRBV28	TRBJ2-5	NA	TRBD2	CASSATSGWTQYF	TGTGCCAGCAGTGCCACTAGCGGGTGGACCCAGTACTTC
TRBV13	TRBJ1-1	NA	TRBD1	CASSSSGGRVNTEAFF	TGTGCCAGCAGCTCCTCAGGGGGCCGGGTGAACACTGAAGCTTTCTTT
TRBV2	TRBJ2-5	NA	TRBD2	CASKGLAGPQETQYF	TGTGCCAGCAAGGGACTAGCGGGGCCACAAGAGACCCAGTACTTC
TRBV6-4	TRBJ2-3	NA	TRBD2	CASSDLAGGSTDTQYF	TGTGCCAGCAGTGACCTAGCGGGAGGAAGCACAGATACGCAGTATTTT
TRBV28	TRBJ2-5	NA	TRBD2	CASLGLAAETQYF	TGTGCCAGCCTCGGACTAGCTGCTGAGACCCAGTACTTC
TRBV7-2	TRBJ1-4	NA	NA	CASRLGLVGTNEKLFF	TGTGCCAGCAGGCTGGGGCTGGTTGGAACTAATGAAAAACTGTTTTTT
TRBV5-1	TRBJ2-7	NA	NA	CASRGGVSSYEQYF	TGCGCCAGCCGGGGTGGGGTAAGCTCCTACGAGCAGTACTTC
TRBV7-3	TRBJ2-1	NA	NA	CASSAPSLNNEQFF	TGTGCCAGCAGCGCCCCGAGTTTAAACAATGAGCAGTTCTTC
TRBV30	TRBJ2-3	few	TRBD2	CAWSLGGRRTDTQYF	TGTGCCTGGAGTTTAGGCGGGAGGCGGACAGATACGCAGTATTTT
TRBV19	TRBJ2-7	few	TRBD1	CASTPGTGTYEQYF	TGTGCCAGTACGCCCGGGACAGGGACCTACGAGCAGTACTTC
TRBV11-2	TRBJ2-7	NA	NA	CASSLKAYEQYF	TGTGCCAGCAGCTTAAAAGCCTACGAGCAGTACTTC
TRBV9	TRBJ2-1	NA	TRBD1	CASSVVGTGADEQFF	TGTGCCAGCAGCGTAGTTGGGACAGGGGCGGATGAGCAGTTCTTC